This TCR beta chain is drawn from a study of control samples from healthy donors and cancer patients (dated by TCRdb to 2020 to 2021). For this clone: The antigen this receptor binds is unknown. Base qualities are not recorded, but no much larger clone differs from it by a single base.

V was cut back by 2 bases and J by 1 base, leaving a gap of 11 bases between them. Spanning cysteine to phenylalanine, the CDR3 consists of 15 amino acids. Just CDR3 DNA is preserved here, 45 bases in frame from base 1. Taken from the germline V gene, the CDR1 and CDR2 loops are MGHRA and YSYEKL. Library preparation used the immunoSEQ multiplex PCR assay. TCRdb's version of the immuneACCESS table is confined to in-frame rearrangements and falls short of the full clone set. An unresolved V gene accounts for under half of the shortfall where checked; the remainder is of unknown origin. Counted in this sample were about 110,000 clones; approximately 80% of them appeared once. The ten largest clonotypes hold 6% to 8% of the sample.

The chain is made from TRBV4-1 and TRBJ2-5; TRBD2 could be the D gene, as 6 bases match. Sequencing used blood. This receptor was taken from a man aged 18 to 35 in good health. For the CDR3, the sequence is CASSQRIAAQETQYF. The nucleotide sequence is given as TGCGCCAGCAGCCAACGCATAGCGGCCCAAGAGACCCAGTACTTC.